The 18 T cell receptor beta chains listed next were all sequenced from one sample in a study of shared clonotypes between healthy human individuals. Only CD45RO-negative cells positively selected for CCR7 counted as naive CD8 cells, so terminally differentiated effector memory CD45RA+ cells were excluded. The repertoire was sequenced with immunoSEQ multiplex PCR; TCRdb's copy has only in-frame clones and lacks some. The profile shows around 1.9 million clones, around 95% of them singletons. Sequencing used naive CD8+ T cells from PBMCs. These receptors were collected from a man in his late teens or twenties in good health. Some clones in this sample may be carry-over from other donors' samples.

This clone was detected once. The rearrangement uses TRBV28 and TRBJ2-2, with D uncertain. CDR1 and CDR2 from the germline V gene are MDHEN and SYDVKM. The CDR3 totals 14 residues. Trimming cost V 8 bases and J 0 bases, with 10 bases left between them. The CDR3 bases are TGTGCCAGCTTTAGAGTGGCGAACACCGGGGAGCTGTTTTTT. Translated, it gives CASFRVANTGELFF.

The genes are TRBV2 and TRBJ1-1; 7 nucleotides match TRBD1. CDR1 is SNHLY, CDR2 FYNNEI, per germline. The CDR3 is made up of 15 amino acids. J lost 5 bases, V lost 3 bases, and 9 bases had no gene match. CDR3 sequence (DNA): TGTGCCAGCAGTGAGAGGAGGGGGCGCCTGACTGAAGCTTTCTTT. It translates to CASSERRGRLTEAFF.

This clone has a single count. The chain couples TRBV7-9 to TRBJ2-2, with D perhaps assigned TRBD1 or TRBD2 (5 bases each). The V end was cut by 0 bases, the J end by 6 bases, with 8 bases between. The CDR3 spans 14 residues. Germline V lookup: CDR1 SEHNR, CDR2 FQNEAQ (reference sequence). The CDR3 nucleotides read TGTGCCAGCAGCTTAGCCCGGGACCCCGGGGAGCTGTTTTTT. This gives the protein CASSLARDPGELFF. Full variable domain (remainder filled in from reference TRBV7-9 and TRBJ2-2): DTGVSQNPRHKITKRGQNVTFRCDPISEHNRLYWYRQTLGQGPEFLTYFQNEAQLEKSRLLSDRFSAERPKGSFSTLEIQRTEQGDSAMYLCASSLARDPGELFFGEGSRLTVL.

This chain uses TRBV13 with TRBJ2-7; TRBD1 is a possible D gene (5 bases). Per germline, CDR1 PRHDT and CDR2 FYEKMQ (reference sequence). CDR3 length equals 14 residues. Trimming stripped 5 bases from V and 0 bases from J, with 11 bases between. The CDR3: CASSLTVSSYEQYF. DNA of the CDR3: TGTGCCAGCAGCCTGACAGTTAGCTCCTACGAGCAGTACTTC.

V usage is TRBV6-7 and J usage is TRBJ2-3, with a possible D match to TRBD1 (6 bases). TRBV6-7 is reported as an ORF; its role is uncertain. Trimming shortened V by 10 bases and J by 3 bases, and 14 bases separated the two germline ends. The length of the CDR3 is 13 residues. CDR3 loop: CATDRLNTDTQYF. CDR3 DNA: TGTGCCACTGACAGGCTTAATACAGATACGCAGTATTTT.

The chain uses TRBV10-2 and TRBJ1-1; tentatively, D is TRBD1 (5 bases). Germline V lookup: CDR1 WSHSY, CDR2 SAAADI. This CDR3 has 12 amino acids. V lost 5 bases and J 6 bases, leaving 10 bases between the germline ends. The CDR3 DNA reads TGCGCCAGCAGTCCCGGGGCGCCTGAAGCTTTCTTT. This encodes CASSPGAPEAFF.

V and J are TRBV28 and TRBJ1-2; D is unclear. Per the germline V gene, CDR1 is MDHEN and CDR2 is SYDVKM. This CDR3 contains 16 residues. Trimming removed 6 bases at V and 0 bases at J, with 17 bases between. Written as DNA, the CDR3 is TGTGCCAGCAGGGGAGATTATACGCAGTCTAACTATGGCTACACCTTC. The encoded protein is CASRGDYTQSNYGYTF.

The chain has TRBV19 and TRBJ2-1, with 10 bases identical to TRBD2. The V gene's germline CDR1 is LNHDA and CDR2 SQIVND (reference sequence). The junction had 3 bases not matched to a gene; V was cut back by 5 bases and J by 2 bases. The CDR3 runs 15 residues. CDR3 coding DNA: TGTGCCAGTAGTTTCCTAGCGGGAGCCTACAATGAGCAGTTCTTC. It codes for CASSFLAGAYNEQFF.

A word on this clone: The same CDR3 can be traced to other DNA sequences in this sample. This sequence joins TRBV5-1 and TRBJ2-1; the D is unclear. V was shortened by 2 bases and J by 6 bases, with 3 bases between the two germline ends. In germline, CDR1 is SGHRS, CDR2 YFSETQ. This CDR3 has 11 amino acids. The CDR3 here is CASSFLNEQFF. The CDR3 DNA is TGCGCCAGCAGCTTCCTCAATGAGCAGTTCTTC.

The chain links TRBV27 to TRBJ1-1, with a tentative D call TRBD1 (5 bases). CDR1 and CDR2 (germline): MNHEY, SMNVEV (reference sequence). The CDR3 is made up of 16 amino acids. Trimming took off 0 bases at V and 5 bases at J, with 16 bases between the two ends. The CDR3 loop reads CASSLSYGGIVTEAFF. The CDR3, as DNA: TGTGCCAGCAGTTTATCGTATGGGGGGATTGTTACTGAAGCTTTCTTT.

V and J are TRBV9 and TRBJ2-2, with D possibly being TRBD1 (5 bases). V shed 4 bases and J shed 7 bases, with 8 bases lying between them. Germline-derived CDR1 and CDR2 are SGDLS and YYNGEE. The CDR3 totals 12 residues. In nucleotides, the CDR3 is TGTGCCAGCAGCTACAGGAACGGGGAGCTGTTTTTT. It yields the protein CASSYRNGELFF.

The chain has TRBV7-6 and TRBJ1-2; 8 nucleotides match TRBD1. The V and J ends lost 4 bases and 8 bases, in that order; junction bases with no gene match: 6. From germline, CDR1 is SGHVS and CDR2 FNYEAQ. The CDR3 covers 13 residues. The CDR3 DNA reads as TGTGCCAGCAGCTCCCAACAGGGGGACGGCTACACCTTC. Translating gives CASSSQQGDGYTF.

About this clone: At the DNA level, this CDR3 is encoded by other sequences in the same sample as well. The chain employs TRBV28 and TRBJ1-2; D might be TRBD1 (6 bases). This CDR3 spans 12 amino acids. Between the trimmed V and J ends, which lost 3 bases and 8 bases, there was a span of 10 bases. The germline V gene has CDR1 MDHEN and CDR2 SYDVKM. CDR3 in amino acids: CASSFRGYGYTF. CDR3 bases: TGTGCCAGCAGTTTTAGGGGGTACGGCTACACCTTC.

CDR3 sequence: CATSREGTRDSSTDTQYF. The CDR3 bases are TGTGCCACCAGCAGAGAGGGGACTAGAGATTCTAGCACAGATACGCAGTATTTT. This chain joins TRBV15 and TRBJ2-3, with 8 bases aligning to TRBD2. CDR3 length: 18 amino acids. The germline CDR1 and CDR2 sequences are LNHNV and YYDKDF (reference sequence). The junction had 8 bases not matched to a gene; V was cut back by 0 bases and J by 0 bases.

The CDR3 protein is CATSRDFHTGASSGNTIYF. The CDR3 DNA sequence: TGTGCCACCAGCAGAGATTTTCATACGGGGGCCAGCTCTGGAAACACCATATATTTT. The gene calls are TRBV15 and TRBJ1-3, with D perhaps TRBD1 (6 bases). The CDR3 extends over 19 amino acids. Trimming pared 0 bases from V and 0 bases from J, leaving 18 bases between. Germline CDR1 is LNHNV and CDR2 is YYDKDF (reference sequence).

The chain recombines TRBV13 with TRBJ2-7, with 9 bases that match TRBD2. The CDR3 loop spans 14 amino acids. The junction had 11 bases not matched to a gene; V was cut back by 5 bases and J by 9 bases. CDR1 and CDR2 from the germline V gene are PRHDT and FYEKMQ (reference sequence). Here the CDR3 DNA reads TGTGCCAGCAGCCCACGAATAGCGGGAGACGGGCAGTACTTC. It encodes CASSPRIAGDGQYF.

The gene calls are TRBV10-2 and TRBJ1-1; D remains unclear. This CDR3 has 13 amino acids. Germline V gene lookup returns CDR1 WSHSY and CDR2 SAAADI. V lost 2 bases to trimming and J lost 7 bases, with 11 bases between them. CDR3 nucleotide sequence: TGCGCCAGCAGTGAGATGCCAGCCAATGAAGCTTTCTTT. Its translation is CASSEMPANEAFF.

This sequence joins TRBV5-1 and TRBJ2-1; 8 nucleotides align to TRBD2. With V trimmed by 0 bases and J by 5 bases, 7 bases remained unmatched. The CDR3 has 16 residues. Germline V gene sequence: CDR1 SGHRS, CDR2 YFSETQ. The CDR3 DNA is TGCGCCAGCAGCTTGGCGGCGGGAGGCCTCGACAATGAGCAGTTCTTC. Amino acids: CASSLAAGGLDNEQFF.